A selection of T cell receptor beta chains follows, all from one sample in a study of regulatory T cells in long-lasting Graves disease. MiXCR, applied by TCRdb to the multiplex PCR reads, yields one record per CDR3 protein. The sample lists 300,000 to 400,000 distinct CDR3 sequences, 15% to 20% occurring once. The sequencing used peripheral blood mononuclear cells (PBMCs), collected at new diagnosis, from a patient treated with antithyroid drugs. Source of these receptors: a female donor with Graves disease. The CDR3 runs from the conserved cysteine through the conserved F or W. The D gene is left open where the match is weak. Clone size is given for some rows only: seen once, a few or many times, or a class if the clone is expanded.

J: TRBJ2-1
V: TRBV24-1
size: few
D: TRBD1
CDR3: CATSEYRGSNEQFF
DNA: TGTGCCACCAGTGAGTACAGGGGATCCAATGAGCAGTTCTTC

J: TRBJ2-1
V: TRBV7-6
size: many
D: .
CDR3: CASSRYDRRSSYNEQFF
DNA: TGTGCCAGCAGCCGATATGACCGACGGAGCTCCTACAATGAGCAGTTCTTC

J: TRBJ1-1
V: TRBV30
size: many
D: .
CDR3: CAWGPGLGVEAFF
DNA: TGTGCCTGGGGCCCGGGGTTAGGTGTTGAAGCTTTCTTT

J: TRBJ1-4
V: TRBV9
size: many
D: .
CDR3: CASSVGTLQTNEKLFF
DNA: TGTGCCAGCAGCGTAGGGACACTTCAAACTAATGAAAAACTGTTTTTT

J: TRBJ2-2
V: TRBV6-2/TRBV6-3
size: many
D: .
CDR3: CASSEQLRGAGELFF
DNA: TGTGCCAGCAGTGAACAGCTAAGGGGGGCCGGGGAGCTGTTTTTT

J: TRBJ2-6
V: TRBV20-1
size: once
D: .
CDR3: CSAHSSGADVLTF
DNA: TGCAGTGCGCACAGCTCTGGGGCCGACGTCCTGACTTTC

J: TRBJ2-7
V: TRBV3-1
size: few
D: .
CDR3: CASSPRGGGAYAYEQYF
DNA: TGTGCCAGCAGCCCCCGTGGGGGTGGCGCGTATGCCTACGAGCAGTACTTC

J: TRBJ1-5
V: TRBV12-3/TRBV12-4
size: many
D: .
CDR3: CASSLDTGYNQPQHF
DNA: TGTGCCAGCAGTTTAGATACAGGGTACAATCAGCCCCAGCATTTT

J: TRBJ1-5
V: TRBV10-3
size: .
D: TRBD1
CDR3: CAIRDTGGPNQPQHF
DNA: TGTGCCATCAGGGACACAGGGGGCCCGAATCAGCCCCAGCATTTT

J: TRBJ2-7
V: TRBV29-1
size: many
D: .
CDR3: CSVEVGQSISYEQYF
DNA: TGCAGCGTTGAGGTCGGACAGAGTATATCCTACGAGCAGTACTTC

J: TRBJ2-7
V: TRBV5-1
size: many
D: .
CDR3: CASSRTPYEQYF
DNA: TGCGCCAGCAGCAGAACACCCTACGAGCAGTACTTC

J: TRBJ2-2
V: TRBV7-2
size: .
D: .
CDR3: CASSSNLLRGELFF
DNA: TGTGCCAGCAGCTCGAATTTGCTTCGCGGGGAGCTGTTTTTT

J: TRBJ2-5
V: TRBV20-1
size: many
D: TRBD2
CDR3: CSARDIAGDLETQYF
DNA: TGCAGTGCTAGAGACATAGCGGGAGACTTGGAGACCCAGTACTTC

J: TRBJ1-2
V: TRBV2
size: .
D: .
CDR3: CASSVEGGYTF
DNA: TGTGCCAGCAGTGTTGAGGGCGGCTACACCTTC

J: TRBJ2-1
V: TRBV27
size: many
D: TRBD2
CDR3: CASSMTSSYLNNEQFF
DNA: TGTGCCAGCAGTATGACTAGCAGCTACTTAAACAATGAGCAGTTCTTC

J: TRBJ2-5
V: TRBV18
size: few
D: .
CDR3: CASSPPGRGRQETQYF
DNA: TGTGCCAGCTCACCACCAGGGCGGGGTCGACAAGAGACCCAGTACTTC

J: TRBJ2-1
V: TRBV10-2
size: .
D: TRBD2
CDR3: CASSEAGTSGSSYDEQFF
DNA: TGCGCCAGCAGTGAAGCCGGGACTAGCGGAAGCTCCTACGATGAGCAGTTCTTC

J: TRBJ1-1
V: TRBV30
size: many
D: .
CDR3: CALNRDENTEAFF
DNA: TGTGCCCTGAACAGGGATGAGAACACTGAAGCTTTCTTT

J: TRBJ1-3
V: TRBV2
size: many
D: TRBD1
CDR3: CAGSRDRGNGNTIYF
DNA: TGTGCCGGGAGCCGGGACAGGGGGAATGGAAACACCATATATTTT